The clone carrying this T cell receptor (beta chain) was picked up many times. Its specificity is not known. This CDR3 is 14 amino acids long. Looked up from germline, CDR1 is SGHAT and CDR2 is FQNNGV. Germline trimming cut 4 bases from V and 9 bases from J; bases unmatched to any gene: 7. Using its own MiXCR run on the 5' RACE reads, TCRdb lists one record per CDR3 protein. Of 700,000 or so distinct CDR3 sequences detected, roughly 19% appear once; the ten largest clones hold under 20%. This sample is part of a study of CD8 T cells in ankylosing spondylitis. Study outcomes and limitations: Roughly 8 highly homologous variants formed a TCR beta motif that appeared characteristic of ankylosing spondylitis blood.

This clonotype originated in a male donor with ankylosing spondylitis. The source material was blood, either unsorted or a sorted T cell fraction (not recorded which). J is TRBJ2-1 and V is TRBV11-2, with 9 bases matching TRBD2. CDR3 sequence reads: CASSYISGSSEQFF. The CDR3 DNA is TGTGCCAGCAGCTATATTAGCGGGAGTAGTGAGCAGTTCTTC. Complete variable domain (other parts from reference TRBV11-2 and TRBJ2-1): EAGVAQSPRYKIIEKRQSVAFWCNPISGHATLYWYQQILGQGPKLLIQFQNNGVVDDSQLPKDRFSAERLKGVDSTLKIQPAKLEDSAVYLCASSYISGSSEQFFGPGTRLTVL.